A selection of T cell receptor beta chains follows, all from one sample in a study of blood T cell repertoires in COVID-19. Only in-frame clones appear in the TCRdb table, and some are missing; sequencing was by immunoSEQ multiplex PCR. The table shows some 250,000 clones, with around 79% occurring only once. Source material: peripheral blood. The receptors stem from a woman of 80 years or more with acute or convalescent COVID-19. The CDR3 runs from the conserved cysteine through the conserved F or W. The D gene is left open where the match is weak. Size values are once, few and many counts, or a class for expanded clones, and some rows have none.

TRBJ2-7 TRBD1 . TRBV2 CASSRQGPTYEQYF TGTGCCAGCAGTAGACAGGGACCTACCTACGAGCAGTACTTC
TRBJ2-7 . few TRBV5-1 CASSLGRGTETYEQYF TGCGCCAGCAGCTTGGGTCGCGGGACAGAGACCTACGAGCAGTACTTC
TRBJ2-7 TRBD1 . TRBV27 CASTPGTGLGEQYF TGTGCCAGCACCCCCGGGACAGGGTTGGGCGAGCAGTACTTC
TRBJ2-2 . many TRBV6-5 CASTPTPNTGELFF TGTGCCAGCACCCCGACTCCGAACACCGGGGAGCTGTTTTTT
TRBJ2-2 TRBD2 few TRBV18 CASSAPGLAGTGELFF TGTGCCAGCTCGGCCCCGGGACTAGCGGGCACCGGGGAGCTGTTTTTT
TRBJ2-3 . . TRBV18 CASSLGTGDTQYF TGTGCCAGCTCACTCGGAACAGGGGATACGCAGTATTTT
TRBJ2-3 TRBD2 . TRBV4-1 CASSLSGRGTQDTQYF TGCGCCAGCAGCCTCTCGGGGAGGGGAACACAAGATACGCAGTATTTT
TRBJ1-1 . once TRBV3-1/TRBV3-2 CASSQGANTEAFF TGTGCCAGCAGCCAGGGAGCGAACACTGAAGCTTTCTTT
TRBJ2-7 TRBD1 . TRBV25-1 CAITDRVYEQYF TGTGCCATAACAGACAGGGTCTACGAGCAGTACTTC
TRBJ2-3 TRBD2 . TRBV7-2 CASSPLRGSTDTQYF TGTGCCAGCAGCCCCCTGCGGGGGAGCACAGATACGCAGTATTTT
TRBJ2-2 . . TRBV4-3 CASSQHSPYPGELFF TGCGCCAGCAGCCAACACAGTCCATATCCCGGGGAGCTGTTTTTT
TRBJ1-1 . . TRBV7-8 CASSHPHGEAFF TGTGCCAGCAGCCATCCGCACGGGGAAGCTTTCTTT
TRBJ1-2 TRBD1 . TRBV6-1 CASSEGTGGIYGYTF TGTGCCAGCAGTGAAGGGACAGGGGGGATCTATGGCTACACCTTC
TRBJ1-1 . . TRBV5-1 CASSNRQNTEAFF TGCGCCAGCAGCAATAGACAGAACACTGAAGCTTTCTTT
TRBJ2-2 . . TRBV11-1 CASSLGQGDTGELFF TGTGCCAGCAGCTTGGGCCAGGGTGATACCGGGGAGCTGTTTTTT
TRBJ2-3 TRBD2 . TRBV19 CASSIARGSLTDTQYF TGTGCCAGTAGTATAGCGCGGGGGTCCCTCACAGATACGCAGTATTTT
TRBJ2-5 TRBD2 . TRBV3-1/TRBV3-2 CASSQSTPLAGQETQYF TGTGCCAGCAGCCAATCTACTCCACTAGCGGGACAAGAGACCCAGTACTTC
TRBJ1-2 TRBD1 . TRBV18 CASSPTTGQALTGYTF TGTGCCAGCTCACCAACCACTGGACAGGCGCTGACTGGCTACACCTTC
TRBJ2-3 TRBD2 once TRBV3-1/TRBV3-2 CASSPRLATTDTQYF TGTGCCAGCAGCCCCCGACTAGCAACCACAGATACGCAGTATTTT
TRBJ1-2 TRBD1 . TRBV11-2 CASSVSTGATYGYTF TGTGCCAGCAGCGTATCGACAGGGGCGACCTATGGCTACACCTTC
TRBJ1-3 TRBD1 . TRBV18 CASSPLTGPGNTIYF TGTGCCAGCTCACCGCTGACAGGGCCTGGAAACACCATATATTTT
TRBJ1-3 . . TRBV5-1 CASSLAGYGNTIYF TGCGCCAGCAGCTTGGCCGGGTATGGAAACACCATATATTTT
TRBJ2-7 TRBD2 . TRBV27 CASSLRLAGGQKQYF TGTGCCAGCAGTTTAAGACTAGCGGGGGGGCAGAAGCAGTACTTC
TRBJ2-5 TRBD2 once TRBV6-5 CASRRTSGRQETQYF TGTGCCAGCAGACGGACTAGCGGGAGGCAAGAGACCCAGTACTTC
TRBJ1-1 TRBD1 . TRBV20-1 CSVQGETEAFF TGCAGTGTCCAGGGGGAGACTGAAGCTTTCTTT
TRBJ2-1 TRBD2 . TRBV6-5 CASSTGLAGVDEQFF TGTGCCAGCAGTACGGGACTAGCGGGAGTGGATGAGCAGTTCTTC
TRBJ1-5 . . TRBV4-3 CASSHQHSNQPQHF TGCGCCAGCAGCCATCAACATAGCAATCAGCCCCAGCATTTT
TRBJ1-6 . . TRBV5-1 CASSLVWGRDSPLHF TGCGCCAGCAGCTTGGTCTGGGGCAGGGATTCACCCCTCCACTTT
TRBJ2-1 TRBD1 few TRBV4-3 CASSQERTGGLGEQFF TGCGCCAGCAGCCAAGAAAGGACAGGGGGCTTGGGTGAGCAGTTCTTC
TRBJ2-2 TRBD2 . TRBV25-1 CASSKTSGGAPGELFF TGTGCCAGCAGTAAGACTAGCGGGGGTGCTCCCGGGGAGCTGTTTTTT
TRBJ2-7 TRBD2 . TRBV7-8 CASRRRGGLSGEQYF TGTGCCAGCAGGCGACGGGGGGGCCTTAGCGGCGAGCAGTACTTC
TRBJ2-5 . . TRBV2 CASSQTGQETQYF TGTGCCAGCAGCCAGACAGGCCAAGAGACCCAGTACTTC
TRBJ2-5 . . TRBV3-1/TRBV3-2 CASSQADGSVPKTQYF TGTGCCAGCAGCCAAGCTGACGGGAGTGTTCCTAAGACCCAGTACTTC
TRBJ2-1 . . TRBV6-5 CASSSRWNEQFF TGTGCCAGCAGTTCCAGGTGGAATGAGCAGTTCTTC
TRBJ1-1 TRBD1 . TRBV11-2 CASSITGQGRITEAFF TGTGCCAGCAGCATTACCGGACAGGGAAGGATCACTGAAGCTTTCTTT
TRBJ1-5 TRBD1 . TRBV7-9 CASSSGQGGTYSNQPQHF TGTGCCAGCAGCTCCGGACAGGGGGGTACCTATAGCAATCAGCCCCAGCATTTT
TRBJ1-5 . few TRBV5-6 CASSLWGDSNQPQHF TGTGCCAGCAGCTTGTGGGGGGACAGCAATCAGCCCCAGCATTTT
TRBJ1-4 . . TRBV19 CASSIDFGTLGGNEKLFF TGTGCCAGTAGTATTGACTTCGGCACCCTCGGGGGTAATGAAAAACTGTTTTTT
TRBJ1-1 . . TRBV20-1 CSASRQTTMNTEAFF TGCAGTGCTAGTCGACAGACGACCATGAACACTGAAGCTTTCTTT
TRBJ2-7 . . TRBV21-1 CASRPGQGSAEQYF TGTGCCAGCAGGCCGGGACAGGGGAGTGCCGAGCAGTACTTC
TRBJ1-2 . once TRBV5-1 CASSSQGGGNYGYTF TGCGCCAGCAGCTCCCAGGGTGGCGGTAACTATGGCTACACCTTC
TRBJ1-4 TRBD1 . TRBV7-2 CASSLAYRGAGDEKLFF TGTGCCAGCAGCTTAGCCTACAGGGGTGCGGGCGATGAAAAACTGTTTTTT
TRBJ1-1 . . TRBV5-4 CASSPVMNTEAFF TGTGCCAGCAGCCCTGTAATGAACACTGAAGCTTTCTTT
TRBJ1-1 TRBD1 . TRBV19 CASSTRQGARNTEAFF TGTGCCAGTAGTACGCGACAGGGGGCTAGGAACACTGAAGCTTTCTTT
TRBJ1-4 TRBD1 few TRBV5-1 CASSAAGQGYEKLFF TGCGCCAGCAGCGCGGCGGGACAGGGATACGAAAAACTGTTTTTT
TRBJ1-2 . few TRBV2 CASRGQTSLYGYTF TGTGCCAGCAGAGGACAGACGAGCCTCTATGGCTACACCTTC
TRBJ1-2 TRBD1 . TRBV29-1 CSVETRDRGRLGGYTF TGCAGCGTTGAGACCCGGGACAGGGGGCGTTTAGGTGGCTACACCTTC
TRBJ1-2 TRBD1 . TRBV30 CARQMTGGLGYTF TGTGCCCGACAAATGACAGGGGGCCTTGGCTACACCTTC
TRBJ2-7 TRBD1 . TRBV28 CASSPVGQGKHEQYF TGTGCCAGCAGTCCGGTGGGACAGGGGAAACACGAGCAGTACTTC
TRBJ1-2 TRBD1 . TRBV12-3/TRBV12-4 CASSSGGLYGYTF TGTGCCAGCAGCTCAGGGGGCTTGTATGGCTACACCTTC
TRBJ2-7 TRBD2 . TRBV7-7 CASSRLGLAGNYEQYF TGTGCCAGCAGCCGATTGGGACTAGCGGGAAACTACGAGCAGTACTTC